The text below deals with one T cell receptor (beta chain). The data were taken from a study of blood T cell repertoires in COVID-19. Overall study: Acute-phase and convalescent COVID-19 samples originated in the United States, Italy and Spain. T cells, B-cell-depleted T cells, or PBMCs provided the cDNA or gDNA that served as material.

Repertoires were generated with immunoSEQ multiplex PCR, while TCRdb's copy carries only in-frame clones and drops some. This sample has approximately 82,000 clones, with 92% found just once. The J segment lost 3 bases and the V segment lost 4 bases, leaving 3 bases of the junction unmatched. CDR1 and CDR2 (germline): SGHDT, YYEEEE. The length of the CDR3 is 13 residues. The sequence came from a woman aged 55-75 years with active COVID-19. The V and J genes are TRBV5-6 and TRBJ2-7; TRBD1 agrees at 8 bases. The sequenced sample was peripheral blood. The CDR3 spells CASSVGTGYEQYF. The DNA for the CDR3 is TGTGCCAGCAGCGTGGGGACAGGCTACGAGCAGTACTTC.